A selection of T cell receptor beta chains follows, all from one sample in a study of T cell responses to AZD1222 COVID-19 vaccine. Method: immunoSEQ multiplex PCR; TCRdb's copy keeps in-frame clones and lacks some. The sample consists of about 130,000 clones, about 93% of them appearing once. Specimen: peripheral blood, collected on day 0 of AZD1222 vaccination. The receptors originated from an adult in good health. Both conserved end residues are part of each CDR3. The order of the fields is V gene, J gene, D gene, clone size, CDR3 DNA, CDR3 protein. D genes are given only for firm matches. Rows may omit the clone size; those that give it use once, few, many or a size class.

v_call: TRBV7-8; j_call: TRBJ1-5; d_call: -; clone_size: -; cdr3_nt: TGTGCCAGCAGTCCGACACGTATTAAATCATTTAGCAATCAGCCCCAGCATTTT; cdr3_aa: CASSPTRIKSFSNQPQHF
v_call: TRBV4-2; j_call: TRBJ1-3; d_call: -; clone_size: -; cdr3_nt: TGTGCCAGCAGCCAAGACGCACAGGGACGAAACACCATATATTTT; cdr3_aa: CASSQDAQGRNTIYF
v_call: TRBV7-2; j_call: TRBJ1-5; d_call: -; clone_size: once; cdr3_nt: TGTGCCAGCAGCTTAGCAGGGCTTCAGCCCCAGCATTTT; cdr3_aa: CASSLAGLQPQHF
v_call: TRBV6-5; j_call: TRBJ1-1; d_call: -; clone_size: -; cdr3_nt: TGTGCCGGACAAAGGGGCACTGAAGCTTTCTTT; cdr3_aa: CAGQRGTEAFF
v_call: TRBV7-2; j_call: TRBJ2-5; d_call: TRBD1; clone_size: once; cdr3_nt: TGTGCCAGCAGCGGACAGGGAGATGGAGAGACCCAGTACTTC; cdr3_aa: CASSGQGDGETQYF
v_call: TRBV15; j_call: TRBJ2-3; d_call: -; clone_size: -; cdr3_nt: TGTGCCACCAGCATCGCCCTGATTGGAGCCGGGTCAGATACGCAGTATTTT; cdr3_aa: CATSIALIGAGSDTQYF
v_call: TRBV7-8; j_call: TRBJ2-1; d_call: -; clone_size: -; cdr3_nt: TGTGCCAGCAGCTTATTTACCGGGCAGACCTACAATGAGCAGTTCTTC; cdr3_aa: CASSLFTGQTYNEQFF
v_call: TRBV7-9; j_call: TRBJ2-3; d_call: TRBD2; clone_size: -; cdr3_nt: TGTGCCAGCAGCTTAGGGGGACTAGCGGGGGGCCATCGGACAGATACGCAGTATTTT; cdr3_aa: CASSLGGLAGGHRTDTQYF
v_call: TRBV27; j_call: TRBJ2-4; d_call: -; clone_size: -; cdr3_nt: TGTGCCAGCAGTTCCATAGGGGGGGCCAAAAACATTCAGTACTTC; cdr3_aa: CASSSIGGAKNIQYF
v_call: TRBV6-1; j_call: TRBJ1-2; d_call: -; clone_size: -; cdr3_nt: TGTGCCAGCAGTGAAGTGTTGGGAGGGTGGGGCTACACCTTC; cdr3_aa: CASSEVLGGWGYTF
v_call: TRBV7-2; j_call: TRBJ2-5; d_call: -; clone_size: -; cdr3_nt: TGTGCCAGCAGCTTAATCGGGACATTGAACGGTCAGACCCAGTACTTC; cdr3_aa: CASSLIGTLNGQTQYF
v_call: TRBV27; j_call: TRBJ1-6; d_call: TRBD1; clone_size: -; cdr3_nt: TGTGCCAGCGGCCACAGGGGAGGGAATTCACCCCTCCACTTT; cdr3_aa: CASGHRGGNSPLHF
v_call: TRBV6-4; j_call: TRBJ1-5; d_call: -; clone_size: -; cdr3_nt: TGTGCCAGCAGTGACGCGGCGCTTATGAATCAGCCCCAGCATTTT; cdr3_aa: CASSDAALMNQPQHF
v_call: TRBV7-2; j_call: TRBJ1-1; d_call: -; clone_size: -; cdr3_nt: TGTGCCAGCAGCTTAGAAGCCATGAACACTGAAGCTTTCTTT; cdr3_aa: CASSLEAMNTEAFF
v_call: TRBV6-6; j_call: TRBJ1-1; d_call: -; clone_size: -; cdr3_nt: TGTGCCAGCAGTTATGGGGCCACGCGGGCTTTCTTT; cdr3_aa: CASSYGATRAFF
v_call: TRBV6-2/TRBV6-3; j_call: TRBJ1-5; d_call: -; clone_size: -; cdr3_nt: TGTGCCAGCAGTTACGTCGAGAGGGGGTTTCAGCCCCAGCATTTT; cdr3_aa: CASSYVERGFQPQHF
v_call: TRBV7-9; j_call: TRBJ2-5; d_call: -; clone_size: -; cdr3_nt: TGTGCCAGCAGCTCACAAGAGACCCAGTACTTC; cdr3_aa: CASSSQETQYF
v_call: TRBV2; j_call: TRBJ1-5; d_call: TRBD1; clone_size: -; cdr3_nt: TGTGCCAGCAGGCGGACAGGGGGGGGCAATCAGCCCCAGCATTTT; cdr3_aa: CASRRTGGGNQPQHF
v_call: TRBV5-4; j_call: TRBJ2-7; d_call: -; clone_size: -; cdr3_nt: TGTGCCAGCAGCTCGGGACTCACCTACGAGCAGTACTTC; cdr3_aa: CASSSGLTYEQYF
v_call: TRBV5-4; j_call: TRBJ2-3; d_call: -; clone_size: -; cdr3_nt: TGTGCCAGCAGCTTCCAACTAGTTAGCACAGATACGCAGTATTTT; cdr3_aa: CASSFQLVSTDTQYF
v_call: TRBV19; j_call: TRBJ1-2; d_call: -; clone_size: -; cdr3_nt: TGTGCCAGTAGTATAGATCATACCTGGCTTCCGGACTATGGCTACACCTTC; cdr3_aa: CASSIDHTWLPDYGYTF
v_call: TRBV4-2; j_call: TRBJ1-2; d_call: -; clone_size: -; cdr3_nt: TGTGCCAGCAGCCAAGATAGGTGGGGTAGAGCTAACTATGGCTACACCTTC; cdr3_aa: CASSQDRWGRANYGYTF
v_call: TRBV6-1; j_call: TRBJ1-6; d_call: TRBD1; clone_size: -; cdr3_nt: TGTGCCAGCAGTGAGGGGACAGGGGCCGAGAATTCACCCCTCCACTTT; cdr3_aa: CASSEGTGAENSPLHF
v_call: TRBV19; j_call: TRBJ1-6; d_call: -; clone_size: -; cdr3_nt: TGTGCCAGTAGTCCCCGGACGCCGGTTTCCTATAATTCACCCCTCCACTTT; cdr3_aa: CASSPRTPVSYNSPLHF
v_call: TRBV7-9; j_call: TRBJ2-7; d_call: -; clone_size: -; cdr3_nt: TGTGCCAGCAGCTTAGGTAGGGGAATCAAGTCCTACGAGCAGTACTTC; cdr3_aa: CASSLGRGIKSYEQYF
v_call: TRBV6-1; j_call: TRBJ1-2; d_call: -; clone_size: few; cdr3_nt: TGTGCCAGCAGTGATGAGGGTGAGGGCTACACCTTC; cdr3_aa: CASSDEGEGYTF
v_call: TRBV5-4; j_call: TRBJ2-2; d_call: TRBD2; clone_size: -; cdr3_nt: TGTGCCAGCAGCCGACTAGCGGACGGTCGCGGGGAGCTGTTTTTT; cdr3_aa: CASSRLADGRGELFF
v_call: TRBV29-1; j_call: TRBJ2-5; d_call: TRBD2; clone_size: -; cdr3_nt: TGCAGCGTTGATCGGGTGAGGTCGACTAGCGGGGGGAAAGAGACCCAGTACTTC; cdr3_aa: CSVDRVRSTSGGKETQYF
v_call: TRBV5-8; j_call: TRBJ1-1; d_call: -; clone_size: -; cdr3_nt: TGTGCCAGCAGCTTCCTGATTGGCCACGGCACTGAAGCTTTCTTT; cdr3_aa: CASSFLIGHGTEAFF
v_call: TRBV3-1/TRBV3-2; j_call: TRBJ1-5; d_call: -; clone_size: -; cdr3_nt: TGTGCCAGCAGCCCCTATCCCCCGTGGGATCAGCCCCAGCATTTT; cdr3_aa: CASSPYPPWDQPQHF
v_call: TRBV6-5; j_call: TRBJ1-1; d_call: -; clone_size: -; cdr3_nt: TGTGCCAGCAGTTACTCGGCAGCAACGAACACTGAAGCTTTCTTT; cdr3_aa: CASSYSAATNTEAFF
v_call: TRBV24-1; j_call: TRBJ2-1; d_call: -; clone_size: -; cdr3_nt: TGTGCCACCAGTACCCAGGGAGATGAGCAGTTCTTC; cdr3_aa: CATSTQGDEQFF
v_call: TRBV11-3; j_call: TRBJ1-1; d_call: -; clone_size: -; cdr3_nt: TGTGCCAGCAGCCTGACGCATCGAGTTTTTGAAGCTTTCTTT; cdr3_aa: CASSLTHRVFEAFF
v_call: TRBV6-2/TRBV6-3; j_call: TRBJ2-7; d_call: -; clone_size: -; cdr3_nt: TGTGCCAGCAGTTCCCCCCCGACCGGCTCCTACGAGCAGTACTTC; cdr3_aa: CASSSPPTGSYEQYF
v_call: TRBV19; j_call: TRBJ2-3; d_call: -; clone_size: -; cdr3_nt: TGTGCCAGTAGTATAGGGCCGAGCACAGATACGCAGTATTTT; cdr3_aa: CASSIGPSTDTQYF
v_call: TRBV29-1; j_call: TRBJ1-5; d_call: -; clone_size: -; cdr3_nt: TGCAGCGTTGGGACCCCGAAGCGCCACCATAGCAATCAGCCCCAGCATTTT; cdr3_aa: CSVGTPKRHHSNQPQHF
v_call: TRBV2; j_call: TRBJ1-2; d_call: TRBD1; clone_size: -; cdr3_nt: TGTGCCAGCAGTGCCGCCTGGGACAGTGGGGACTATGGCTACACCTTC; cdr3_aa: CASSAAWDSGDYGYTF
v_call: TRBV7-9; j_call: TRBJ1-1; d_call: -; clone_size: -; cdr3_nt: TGTGCCAGCAGCTTAGACGGGGGGCACACTGAAGCTTTCTTT; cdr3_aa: CASSLDGGHTEAFF
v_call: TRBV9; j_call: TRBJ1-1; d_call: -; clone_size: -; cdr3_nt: TGTGCCAGCAGCGTAACGGAGAGGAACACTGAAGCTTTCTTT; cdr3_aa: CASSVTERNTEAFF
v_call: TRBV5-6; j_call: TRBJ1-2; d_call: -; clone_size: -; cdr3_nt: TGTGCCAGCAGCTTGCGTCAGGTAACTGGCTACACCTTC; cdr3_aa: CASSLRQVTGYTF
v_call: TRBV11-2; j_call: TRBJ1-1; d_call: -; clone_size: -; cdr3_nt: TGTGCCAGCAGCTTAGGGACATTAGGGAGAACTGAAGCTTTCTTT; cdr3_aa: CASSLGTLGRTEAFF
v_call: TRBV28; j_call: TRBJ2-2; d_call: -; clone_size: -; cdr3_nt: TGTGCCAGCAGTTTTTCAGGGGAGCTGTTTTTT; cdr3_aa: CASSFSGELFF
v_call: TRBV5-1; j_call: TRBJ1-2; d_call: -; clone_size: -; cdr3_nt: TGCGCCAGCAGCTTGGGAGGGACGGCAGGTGGCGGCTACACCTTC; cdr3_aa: CASSLGGTAGGGYTF
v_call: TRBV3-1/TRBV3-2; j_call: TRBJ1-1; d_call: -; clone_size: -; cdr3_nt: TGTGCCAGCAGCCAATTGGCCTGGGGCGGTAGCAACACTGAAGCTTTCTTT; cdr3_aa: CASSQLAWGGSNTEAFF
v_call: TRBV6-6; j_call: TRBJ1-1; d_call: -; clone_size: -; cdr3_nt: TGTGCCAGCAGTTACCAAGAGGGGAACACTGAAGCTTTCTTT; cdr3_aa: CASSYQEGNTEAFF
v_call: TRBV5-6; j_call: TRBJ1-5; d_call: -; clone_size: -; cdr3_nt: TGTGCCAGCAGCTTATCGGGTGGGGCAAGTCAGCCCCAGCATTTT; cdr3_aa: CASSLSGGASQPQHF
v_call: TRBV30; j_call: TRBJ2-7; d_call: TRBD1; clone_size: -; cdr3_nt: TGTGCCTGGAAGGGACAGGGTCGCTACGAGCAGTACTTC; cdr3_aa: CAWKGQGRYEQYF
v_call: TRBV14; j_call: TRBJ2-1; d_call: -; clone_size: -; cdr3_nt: TGTGCCAGCAGCCATATGGACTGGGGAAACAATGAGCAGTTCTTC; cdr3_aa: CASSHMDWGNNEQFF
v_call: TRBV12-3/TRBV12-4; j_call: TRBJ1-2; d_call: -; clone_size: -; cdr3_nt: TGTGCCAGCAGATACCCGGTGGGCGGCTACACCTTC; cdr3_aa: CASRYPVGGYTF
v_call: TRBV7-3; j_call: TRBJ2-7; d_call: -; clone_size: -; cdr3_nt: TGTGCCAGCTTCTGGGTGGTAAACGAGCAGTACTTC; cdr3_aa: CASFWVVNEQYF
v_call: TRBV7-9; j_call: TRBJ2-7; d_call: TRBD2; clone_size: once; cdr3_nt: TGTGCCAGCAGTTATCCTAGCGGGCACAGCTCCTACGAGCAGTACTTC; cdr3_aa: CASSYPSGHSSYEQYF
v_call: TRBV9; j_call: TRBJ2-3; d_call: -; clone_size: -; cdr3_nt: TGTGCCAGCAGCGTAGGAGTTGGGGCCACAGATACGCAGTATTTT; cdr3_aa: CASSVGVGATDTQYF
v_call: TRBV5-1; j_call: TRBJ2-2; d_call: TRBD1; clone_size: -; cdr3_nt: TGCGCCAGCAGCTTGGCCAGCGACGAACAGGGGGGCACCGGGGAGCTGTTTTTT; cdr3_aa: CASSLASDEQGGTGELFF
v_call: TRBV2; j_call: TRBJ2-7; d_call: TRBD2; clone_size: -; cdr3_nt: TGTGCCAGCACTGAGCGGGGAAGGAACGAGCAGTACTTC; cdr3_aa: CASTERGRNEQYF
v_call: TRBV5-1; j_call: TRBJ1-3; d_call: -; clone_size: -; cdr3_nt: TGCGCCAGCAGCTTGATAGGTGGAAACACCATATATTTT; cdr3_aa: CASSLIGGNTIYF
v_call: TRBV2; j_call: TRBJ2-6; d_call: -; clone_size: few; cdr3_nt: TGTGCCAGGACCCGTGAGGGGTTTCCAACGTTTGTGGGCTCTGGGGCCAACGTCCTGACTTTC; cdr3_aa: CARTREGFPTFVGSGANVLTF
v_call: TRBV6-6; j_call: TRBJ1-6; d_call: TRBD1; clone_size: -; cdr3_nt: TGTGCCAGCAGTTATGGTCAGGGGGTTTATAATTCACCCCTCCACTTT; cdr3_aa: CASSYGQGVYNSPLHF